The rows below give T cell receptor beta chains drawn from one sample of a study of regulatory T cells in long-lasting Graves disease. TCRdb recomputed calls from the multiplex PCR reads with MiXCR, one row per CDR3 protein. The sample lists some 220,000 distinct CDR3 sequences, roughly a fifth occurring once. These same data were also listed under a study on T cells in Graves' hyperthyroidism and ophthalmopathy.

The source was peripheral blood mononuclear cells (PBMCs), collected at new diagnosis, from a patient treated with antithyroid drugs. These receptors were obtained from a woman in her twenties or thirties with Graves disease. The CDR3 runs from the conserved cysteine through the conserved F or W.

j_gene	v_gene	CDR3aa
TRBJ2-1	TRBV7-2	CASSLEGGANQFF
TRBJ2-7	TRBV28	CASSPPPGKDVDEQYF
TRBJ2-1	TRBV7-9	CATCTTLSSYNEQFF
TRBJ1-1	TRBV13	CASSLGGSAWVNTEAFF
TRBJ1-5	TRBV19	CASSSGDIYSNQPQHF
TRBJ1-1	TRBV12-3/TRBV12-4	CASSDRATEAFF
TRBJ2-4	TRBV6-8	CASRGIINIQYF
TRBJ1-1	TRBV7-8	CASSSSRLNTEAFF
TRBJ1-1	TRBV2	CASKPGTGNTEAFF
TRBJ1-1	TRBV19	CASSSQTFTEAFF
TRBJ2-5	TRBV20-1	CSASTYTYQETQYF
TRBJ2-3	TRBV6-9	CASSYSKPSTDTQYF
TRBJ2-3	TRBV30	CAWSRGLAGVADTQYF
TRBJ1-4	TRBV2	CASSEAAVSGKLFF
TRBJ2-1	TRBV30	CAWTRESYNEQFF
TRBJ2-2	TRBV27	CASSSIIGGWTGELFF
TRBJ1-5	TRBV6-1	CASRLQAGQGQPQHF
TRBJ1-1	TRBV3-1	CASSQDWNGIPGNTEAFF
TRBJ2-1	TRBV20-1	CSARGGTSGFSSLGEQFF
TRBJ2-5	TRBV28	CASRDRGLETQYF
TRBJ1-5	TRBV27	CASKGADSNQPQHF
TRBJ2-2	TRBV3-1	CASSRTTGELFF
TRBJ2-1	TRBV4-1	CASSQSGTAYNKQFF
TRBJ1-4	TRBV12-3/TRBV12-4	CASSLGKGGGEKLFF
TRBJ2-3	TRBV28	CASSLLTSTSTDTQYF
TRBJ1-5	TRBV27	CASARQGGLNQPQHF
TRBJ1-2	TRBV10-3	CAIGGNGYTF